The 23 T cell receptor beta chains in this list originate from one sample, sequenced in a study of blood T cell repertoires in COVID-19. The assay was immunoSEQ multiplex PCR, and TCRdb's table has in-frame clones only and misses some. This sample has some 95,000 clones, with 80% to 95% found just once. Sequences were obtained from peripheral blood. All receptors derive from a human donor with active COVID-19. The donor label of this sample is uncertain.

The J gene is TRBJ1-6, the V gene TRBV6-2 or TRBV6-3; D call uncertain. V lost 5 bases and J 0 bases, leaving 8 bases between the germline ends. The CDR3 contains 15 residues. Germline CDR1 is MNHEY and CDR2 is SVGEGT. CDR3 amino acids: CASSQESSYNSPLHF. The CDR3 nucleotides read TGTGCCAGCAGTCAAGAGAGCTCCTATAATTCACCCCTCCACTTT.

This chain connects TRBV19 to TRBJ1-1, with 7 bases lining up with TRBD1. The CDR3 consists of 14 residues. The V gene end was trimmed by 10 bases and the J gene end by 3 bases; junction bases not matched to a gene: 11. Germline CDR1 reads LNHDA; CDR2 reads SQIVND (reference sequence). CDR3 DNA: TGTGCCATCAAGGGGGCCGCCGGGGACACTGAAGCTTTCTTT. It is translated as CAIKGAAGDTEAFF. Looking up the rest from reference TRBV19 and TRBJ1-1 gives the full variable domain: DGGITQSPKYLFRKEGQNVTLSCEQNLNHDAMYWYRQDPGQGLRLIYYSQIVNDFQKGDIAEGYSVSREKKESFPLTVTSAQKNPTAFYLCAIKGAAGDTEAFFGQGTRLTVV.

This chain connects TRBV6-6 to TRBJ2-1, with TRBD2 matching over 14 bases. The junction had 9 bases not matched to a gene; V was cut back by 5 bases and J by 9 bases. The CDR3 consists of 16 residues. Germline V CDR1 and CDR2: MNHNY, SVGAGI (reference sequence). The CDR3 region is CASSVTSGGAGGEQFF. As DNA, the CDR3 is TGTGCCAGCAGTGTGACTAGCGGGGGGGCCGGCGGTGAGCAGTTCTTC.

V and J are TRBV3-1 (or the pseudogene TRBV3-2) and TRBJ1-4; a weak D match, TRBD1 (5 bases). The CDR3 loop spans 18 amino acids. Germline V gene data show CDR1 as LGHDT and CDR2 as YNNKEL (reference sequence). V was pared by 0 bases and J by 1 base, with 15 bases between. CDR3: CASSQDRTGVLTNEKLFF. CDR3 nucleotide sequence: TGTGCCAGCAGCCAAGATAGAACAGGAGTGCTAACTAATGAAAAACTGTTTTTT.

The rearrangement joins TRBV9 to TRBJ2-1, with 7 bases aligning to TRBD2. The V segment lost 3 bases and the J segment 9 bases; nucleotides outside the gene matches: 9. Germline V lookup: CDR1 SGDLS, CDR2 YYNGEE. The CDR3 extends over 14 amino acids. The DNA for the CDR3 is TGTGCCAGCAGCGAGAGCGGGGAAATCAGTGAGCAGTTCTTC. Translation: CASSESGEISEQFF.

The rearrangement uses TRBV19 and TRBJ2-1; 7 nucleotides agree with TRBD1. Germline CDR1 reads LNHDA; CDR2 reads SQIVND (reference sequence). The CDR3 length is 16 residues. The V and J ends lost 6 bases and 1 base, in that order; junction bases with no gene match: 9. CDR3 amino acids: CASRPRGSASYNEQFF. DNA of the CDR3: TGTGCCAGTAGACCCAGGGGGTCTGCTTCCTACAATGAGCAGTTCTTC.

The chain combines TRBV6-5 with TRBJ1-1; maybe TRBD1 (5 bases). With 1 base removed from V and 4 bases from J, the gap between germline ends came to 13 bases. This CDR3 contains 15 residues. Germline V lookup: CDR1 MNHEY, CDR2 SVGAGI. CDR3: CASSYWGGTATEAFF. The CDR3 DNA follows: TGTGCCAGCAGTTACTGGGGGGGGACGGCCACTGAAGCTTTCTTT.

This sequence joins TRBV5-4 and TRBJ2-7, with D perhaps matching TRBD2 (5 bases). The V end lost 0 bases, the J end lost 1 base, and 8 bases lay between the germline ends. CDR1 is SGHNT and CDR2 is YYREEE in the germline V gene (reference sequence). There are 14 residues in the CDR3. The CDR3 bases are TGTGCCAGCAGCTTGGCGGACTTTTCCTACGAGCAGTACTTC. Translated: CASSLADFSYEQYF. Full variable domain (missing parts from reference TRBV5-4 and TRBJ2-7): ETGVTQSPTHLIKTRGQQVTLRCSSQSGHNTVSWYQQALGQGPQFIFQYYREEENGRGNFPPRFSGLQFPNYSSELNVNALELDDSALYLCASSLADFSYEQYFGPGTRLTVT.

The chain employs TRBV7-9 and TRBJ2-1, with D maybe TRBD2 (5 bases). With 7 bases removed from V and 14 bases from J, the gap between germline ends came to 24 bases. The CDR3 is 14 residues long. Per the germline V gene, CDR1 is SEHNR and CDR2 is FQNEAQ (reference sequence). DNA for the CDR3: TGTGCCAGCACCCGGGGTAGAACAGCCTCCAAAGAGTTCTTC. Its protein is CASTRGRTASKEFF.

As DNA, the CDR3 is TGTGCCAGCAGTTCCAGGGCTTACGAGCAGTACTTC. It codes for CASSSRAYEQYF. The chain links TRBV27 to TRBJ2-7, with TRBD1 as a possible D gene (5 bases). Trimming pared 4 bases from V and 4 bases from J, leaving 8 bases between. CDR3 length: 12 amino acids. Per the germline V gene, CDR1 is MNHEY and CDR2 is SMNVEV (reference sequence).

The chain uses TRBV7-7 and TRBJ2-5; 7 bases are shared with TRBD1. The germline V gene has CDR1 SSHAT and CDR2 FNYEAQ (reference sequence). The CDR3 totals 12 residues. V was pared by 5 bases and J by 9 bases, with 6 bases of the junction left unmatched. CDR3 DNA: TGTGCCAGCAGCCCTACGACAGGGTCCCAGTACTTC. This translates into CASSPTTGSQYF.

The chain carries TRBV14 and TRBJ1-5; tentative D call: TRBD1 (5 bases). The CDR3 consists of 14 residues. Germline CDR1 SGHDN, CDR2 FVKESK. Trimming removed 0 bases at V and 8 bases at J, with 11 bases between. The CDR3 DNA reads as TGTGCCAGCAGCCAAGAAGGGTTAGGGGAGCCCCAGCATTTT. Protein product: CASSQEGLGEPQHF.

The chain carries TRBV4-1 and TRBJ2-1; 7 bases fit TRBD2. Germline CDR1 is MGHRA and CDR2 is YSYEKL. V lost 3 bases, J lost 4 bases, and 6 bases stayed unmatched. This CDR3 is built from 15 residues. This CDR3 reads CASSHGGTAYNEQFF. The DNA of the CDR3 is TGCGCCAGCAGCCACGGGGGGACGGCTTACAATGAGCAGTTCTTC.

The chain combines TRBV5-1 with TRBJ2-2, with 9 bases aligning to TRBD1. The CDR3 has 14 amino acids. J gave up 3 bases and V 8 bases, and 5 bases lay outside the gene matches. Germline V lookup: CDR1 SGHRS, CDR2 YFSETQ. CDR3 sequence (DNA): TGCGCCAGTCGGGACAGGGTTTACACCGGGGAGCTGTTTTTT. Translated: CASRDRVYTGELFF.

The chain joins TRBV21-1 to TRBJ2-3; the DNA was not compared with TRBD2, the D call given in the table. TRBV21-1 is a documented pseudogene. The CDR3 has 17 residues. CDR3 in DNA: TGTGCCAGCAGCACCAGCGGGGGGCGCCAGAGCACAGATACGCAGTATTTT. Translated: CASSTSGGRQSTDTQYF.

This chain joins TRBV5-1 and TRBJ2-7, with a possible D match to TRBD1 (6 bases). Trimming took off 1 base at V and 5 bases at J, with 13 bases between the two ends. This CDR3 comprises 14 residues. The germline V gene has CDR1 SGHRS and CDR2 YFSETQ. The CDR3 bases are TGCGCCAGCAGCTTGAGGGGGTCTCACAACGAGCAGTACTTC. It codes for CASSLRGSHNEQYF.

This clone appeared once. The V gene is TRBV7-8, the J gene TRBJ1-1; D gene unclear. The V end lost 2 bases, the J end lost 1 base, and 11 bases lay between the germline ends. The germline V gene encodes CDR1 SGHVS and CDR2 FQNEAQ. The CDR3 is made up of 15 amino acids. The DNA of the CDR3 is TGTGCCAGCAGCTTAACGAGCGGGGAGAACACTGAAGCTTTCTTT. Protein sequence: CASSLTSGENTEAFF.

The chain recombines TRBV6-6 with TRBJ2-7; 10 bases line up with TRBD2. Germline lookup yields CDR1 MNHNY and CDR2 SVGAGI (reference sequence). Unmatched junction bases numbered 7, after V lost 2 bases and J lost 6 bases. CDR3 length equals 15 residues. Written as DNA, the CDR3 is TGTGCCAGCAGTTACCCACTAGCGGGACCCGTCGAGCAGTACTTC. Residues: CASSYPLAGPVEQYF.

This sequence joins TRBV7-8 and TRBJ1-4, with TRBD1 matching 9 bases. CDR1 SGHVS and CDR2 FQNEAQ come from the germline V gene. The trim removed 5 bases at V and 0 bases at J, leaving 7 bases unmatched. The CDR3 runs to 17 residues. CDR3 amino acids: CASSVPGQGATNEKLFF. CDR3 nucleotides: TGTGCCAGCAGCGTACCGGGACAGGGTGCAACTAATGAAAAACTGTTTTTT. The full variable domain, completed using reference TRBV7-8 and TRBJ1-4, is GAGVSQSPRYKVAKRGQDVALRCDPISGHVSLFWYQQALGQGPEFLTYFQNEAQLDKSGLPSDRFFAERPEGSVSTLKIQRTQQEDSAVYLCASSVPGQGATNEKLFFGSGTQLSVL.

This rearrangement joins TRBV5-6 to TRBJ1-2; D gene ambiguous. The CDR3 length is 15 residues. V lost 4 bases and J 4 bases, leaving 17 bases between the germline ends. The germline V gene encodes CDR1 SGHDT and CDR2 YYEEEE. The CDR3 sequence is CASSPSQVTIYGYTF. The CDR3 nucleotides are TGTGCCAGCAGCCCGAGTCAAGTTACTATCTATGGCTACACCTTC.

This clone was counted a single time. This chain connects TRBV25-1 to TRBJ1-2; 7 positions match TRBD1. The CDR3 is made up of 14 amino acids. V gave up 3 bases and J gave up 7 bases; unmatched junction bases: 8. Germline CDR1 is MGHDK and CDR2 is SYGVNS. This CDR3 reads CASSETFTGAGYTF. The CDR3 DNA follows: TGTGCCAGCAGTGAGACCTTTACAGGGGCTGGCTACACCTTC.

This clone occurred once. The chain uses TRBV2 and TRBJ1-6, with 7 bases matching TRBD1. The CDR3 spans 14 residues. CDR1 is SNHLY, CDR2 FYNNEI, per germline. Unmatched junction bases numbered 2, after V lost 7 bases and J lost 2 bases. CDR3 nucleotides: TGTGCCAGCATGACAGGGACCTATAATTCACCCCTCCACTTT. Its protein is CASMTGTYNSPLHF.

This clone appeared a few times. This chain joins TRBV3-1 (or the pseudogene TRBV3-2) and TRBJ2-2; D ambiguous. Germline CDR1 LGHDT, CDR2 YNNKEL (reference sequence). The CDR3 consists of 13 residues. The V gene lost 0 bases and the J gene lost 7 bases, with 6 bases spanning the gap. The CDR3 spells CASSQDGGGELFF. CDR3 nucleotide sequence: TGTGCCAGCAGCCAAGACGGCGGCGGGGAGCTGTTTTTT.